The next 31 T cell receptor beta chains were all read from a single sample in a study of OX40 agonist ivuxolimab in advanced cancers. The repertoire was sequenced with immunoSEQ multiplex PCR; TCRdb's copy has only in-frame clones and lacks some. The sample records about 94,000 clones, 80% to 90% being singletons. The source was CD4+ or CD8+ T cells sorted from blood, collected in a trial of the OX40 agonist ivuxolimab. The receptors derive from an adult with an advanced solid tumor such as melanoma, head and neck, liver or kidney cancer.

The chain recombines TRBV11-2 with TRBJ2-4, with 8 bases aligning to TRBD1. CDR3 length equals 17 residues. In germline, CDR1 is SGHAT, CDR2 FQNNGV. The J segment lost 7 bases and the V segment lost 5 bases, leaving 16 bases of the junction unmatched. The CDR3 sequence: CASSLFNTPRQGNIQYF. CDR3 DNA: TGTGCCAGCAGCCTGTTCAACACCCCACGACAGGGGAACATTCAGTACTTC.

The V gene is TRBV10-3, the J gene TRBJ1-1; no firm D call. Germline values: CDR1 ENHRY, CDR2 SYGVKD. V lost 2 bases to trimming and J lost 0 bases, with 7 bases between them. CDR3 length: 14 residues. CDR3 DNA sequence: TGTGCCATCAGTGAGGCCAGAGTGAACACTGAAGCTTTCTTT. Protein product: CAISEARVNTEAFF.

V gene TRBV11-2 combines with J gene TRBJ1-2; a weak D match, TRBD1 (6 bases). There are 15 residues in the CDR3. Germline V gene lookup returns CDR1 SGHAT and CDR2 FQNNGV. V lost 5 bases and J lost 4, with 17 bases in between. CDR3 DNA: TGTGCCAGCAGCCAGGAGAGGGGGAGTTTCTATGGCTACACCTTC. Translation gives CASSQERGSFYGYTF. Full variable domain (missing parts from reference TRBV11-2 and TRBJ1-2): EAGVAQSPRYKIIEKRQSVAFWCNPISGHATLYWYQQILGQGPKLLIQFQNNGVVDDSQLPKDRFSAERLKGVDSTLKIQPAKLEDSAVYLCASSQERGSFYGYTFGSGTRLTVV.

The chain links TRBV21-1 to TRBJ1-1; TRBD1 is taken as the D call from the table, unchecked against the DNA. TRBV21-1 is a recognized pseudogene. The length of the CDR3 is 16 residues. CDR3 sequence reads: CASSKKRLDRPAEAFF. The CDR3 DNA is TGTGCCAGCAGCAAAAAACGGCTGGACAGACCGGCTGAAGCTTTCTTT.

The chain links TRBV5-5 to TRBJ2-2, with D perhaps given as TRBD1 or TRBD2 (5 bases each). This CDR3 has 16 residues. V lost 4 bases to trimming and J lost 1 base, with 14 bases between them. Germline V gene lookup returns CDR1 SGHKS and CDR2 YYEKEE (reference sequence). CDR3 DNA: TGTGCCAGCAGCGGAACGGGACGGCTGAACACCGGGGAGCTGTTTTTT. Amino acid sequence: CASSGTGRLNTGELFF.

V usage is TRBV2 and J usage is TRBJ1-3; D is undetermined. CDR1 and CDR2 from the germline V gene are SNHLY and FYNNEI. With 6 bases removed from V and 0 bases from J, the gap between germline ends came to 9 bases. The CDR3 has 14 amino acids. CDR3 in amino acids: CASSPRLSGNTIYF. CDR3 sequence (DNA): TGTGCCAGCAGCCCGCGGCTCTCTGGAAACACCATATATTTT.

The chain has TRBV5-4 and TRBJ2-3; 12 bases line up with TRBD2. The trim removed 0 bases at V and 4 bases at J, leaving 6 bases unmatched. The CDR3 extends over 17 amino acids. CDR1 is SGHNT and CDR2 is YYREEE in the germline V gene (reference sequence). CDR3 DNA: TGTGCCAGCAGCTTGGGGGCTAGCGGGGGGGCCGCAGATACGCAGTATTTT. Residues: CASSLGASGGAADTQYF.

This chain joins TRBV10-3 and TRBJ2-3; TRBD1 agrees at 8 bases. Germline V gene data show CDR1 as ENHRY and CDR2 as SYGVKD. This CDR3 is 14 amino acids long. Losses at the gene ends were 7 bases for V and 6 bases for J; bases not matched to a gene: 9. CDR3 nucleotide sequence: TGTGCCATCATGCAGGGGGCCGGCTACGATACGCAGTATTTT. Encoded protein: CAIMQGAGYDTQYF.

This chain links TRBV29-1 with TRBJ1-2, with D hard to call. The CDR3 length is 11 residues. V lost 7 bases and J 4 bases, leaving 10 bases between the germline ends. Germline V gene data show CDR1 as SQVTM and CDR2 as ANQGSEA. The CDR3 DNA reads as TGCAGCGGCACGGAACTCTATGGCTACACCTTC. Translating gives CSGTELYGYTF.

This clone was counted only a few times. J is TRBJ1-4 and V is TRBV10-2; the D gene is possibly TRBD1 (5 bases). The germline gives CDR1 WSHSY, CDR2 SAAADI. Trimming pared 5 bases from V and 3 bases from J, leaving 16 bases between. This CDR3 spans 16 amino acids. The CDR3 loop is CASSTLRTGANEKLFF. CDR3 bases: TGCGCCAGCAGTACGCTCAGGACGGGGGCTAATGAAAAACTGTTTTTT.

V is TRBV9 and J is TRBJ1-6; 8 positions agree with TRBD1. CDR3 length equals 15 residues. The germline CDR1 and CDR2 sequences are SGDLS and YYNGEE. V was clipped by 3 bases and J by 7 bases; unmatched bases: 6. CDR3: CASSAGDRSNSPLHF. CDR3 bases: TGTGCCAGCAGCGCTGGGGACAGGAGCAATTCACCCCTCCACTTT.

Only a few counts were recorded for this clone. The V gene is TRBV7-9, the J gene TRBJ1-2; 11 nucleotides align to TRBD1. Per germline, CDR1 SEHNR and CDR2 FQNEAQ (reference sequence). The CDR3 runs to 14 residues. V lost 1 base to trimming and J lost 6 bases; unmatched junction nucleotides: 1. The CDR3 DNA reads TGTGCCAGCAGCTTAGAGGGACAGGGGGATGGCTACACCTTC. Translated: CASSLEGQGDGYTF. Variable domain in full (rest from reference TRBV7-9 and TRBJ1-2): DTGVSQNPRHKITKRGQNVTFRCDPISEHNRLYWYRQTLGQGPEFLTYFQNEAQLEKSRLLSDRFSAERPKGSFSTLEIQRTEQGDSAMYLCASSLEGQGDGYTFGSGTRLTVV.

This chain connects TRBV7-2 to TRBJ2-7, with D possibly matching TRBD2 (7 bases). Trimming stripped 3 bases from V and 0 bases from J, with 12 bases between. Germline lookup yields CDR1 SGHTA and CDR2 FQGNSA. The CDR3 has 15 residues. CDR3 nucleotides: TGTGCCAGCAGCTTGAGGGGGGGGATCTCCTACGAGCAGTACTTC. It codes for CASSLRGGISYEQYF.

This rearrangement joins TRBV2 to TRBJ1-2; 10 bases line up with TRBD1. The J segment lost 4 bases and the V segment lost 1 base, leaving 6 bases of the junction unmatched. This CDR3 comprises 16 residues. Looked up from germline, CDR1 is SNHLY and CDR2 is FYNNEI. DNA for the CDR3: TGTGCCAGCAGTGAAGGGCCGACAGGGGGCGTCTATGGCTACACCTTC. This encodes CASSEGPTGGVYGYTF.

The J gene is TRBJ2-1, the V gene TRBV6-5, with D possibly being TRBD2 (6 bases). V was trimmed by 7 bases and J by 6 bases, leaving 16 bases between them. The CDR3 loop spans 14 amino acids. The germline V gene encodes CDR1 MNHEY and CDR2 SVGAGI. CDR3: CASTSPGGFNEQFF. Here the CDR3 DNA reads TGTGCCAGCACTTCCCCCGGGGGTTTCAATGAGCAGTTCTTC.

The V call is TRBV5-1, the J call TRBJ2-3; D perhaps matches TRBD1 (5 bases). Germline V CDR1 and CDR2: SGHRS, YFSETQ. CDR3 length: 14 amino acids. V gave up 2 bases and J gave up 0 bases, with 7 bases separating them. As DNA, the CDR3 is TGCGCCAGCAGCTTACAGGCTAGCACAGATACGCAGTATTTT. Protein product: CASSLQASTDTQYF.

The V and J genes are TRBV30 and TRBJ2-7; 9 bases match TRBD2. This CDR3 has 15 amino acids. Germline CDR1 reads GTSNPN; CDR2 reads SVGIG (reference sequence). The V gene end was trimmed by 5 bases and the J gene end by 4 bases; junction bases not matched to a gene: 12. CDR3 nucleotide sequence: TGTGCCTGGGGCCTCCTCGCGGGGGGGCCATACGAGCAGTACTTC. Amino acids: CAWGLLAGGPYEQYF.

A few counts support this clone. The chain links TRBV2 to TRBJ1-4; D ambiguous. Per germline, CDR1 SNHLY and CDR2 FYNNEI. The CDR3 sequence is 16 residues long. The V gene lost 8 bases and the J gene lost 7 bases, with 23 bases spanning the gap. CDR3 region: CASESMTDGRGEKLFF. CDR3 nucleotides: TGTGCCAGCGAATCTATGACGGACGGGCGGGGTGAAAAACTGTTTTTT.

This sequence joins TRBV11-2 and TRBJ2-7, with D maybe TRBD1 (6 bases). Germline V lookup: CDR1 SGHAT, CDR2 FQNNGV. This CDR3 is 15 amino acids long. The germline V and J ends were trimmed by 5 bases and 0 bases, with 14 bases remaining between them. CDR3 coding DNA: TGTGCCAGCAGCCCAACAGGGCAGAGCTCCTACGAGCAGTACTTC. This encodes CASSPTGQSSYEQYF.

The rearrangement links TRBV5-1 to TRBJ2-5; D gene ambiguous. Trimming removed 0 bases at V and 1 base at J, with 4 bases between. The CDR3 has 13 amino acids. The germline gives CDR1 SGHRS, CDR2 YFSETQ. CDR3 loop: CASSLGSQETQYF. The CDR3 bases are TGCGCCAGCAGCTTGGGAAGCCAAGAGACCCAGTACTTC.

V gene TRBV5-4 combines with J gene TRBJ2-1, with 7 bases that match TRBD1. Looked up from germline, CDR1 is SGHNT and CDR2 is YYREEE (reference sequence). V trimming: 4 bases; J trimming: 1 base; junction bases outside the gene matches: 5. The CDR3 sequence is 15 residues long. The CDR3: CASSKGQESYNEQFF. The CDR3 nucleotides are TGTGCCAGCAGCAAAGGACAGGAGTCCTACAATGAGCAGTTCTTC.

V gene TRBV12-2 combines with J gene TRBJ1-1; the table's TRBD1 call for D was not verified on the DNA. TRBV12-2 is a known pseudogene. This CDR3 region has 10 residues. The CDR3: CASQMTEAFF. The CDR3 nucleotides are TGTGCAAGTCAAATGACAGAAGCTTTCTTT.

V gene TRBV7-8 combines with J gene TRBJ2-5; a possible D gene is TRBD1 (6 bases). V lost 1 base and J 4 bases, leaving 16 bases between the germline ends. From germline, CDR1 is SGHVS and CDR2 FQNEAQ. There are 16 residues in the CDR3. CDR3 DNA sequence: TGTGCCAGCAGCTTAGGCAGGGGTTTAATCGGAGAGACCCAGTACTTC. This encodes CASSLGRGLIGETQYF.

CDR3 coding DNA: TGTGCCAGCAGCCTAACTAGGGAGTCTGGAAACACCATATATTTT. This sequence encodes CASSLTRESGNTIYF. V and J are TRBV4-2 and TRBJ1-3; D call uncertain. CDR1 is LGHNA and CDR2 is YNFKEQ in the germline V gene. The V end lost 4 bases, the J end lost 1 base, and 11 bases lay between the germline ends. This CDR3 spans 15 amino acids.

The chain combines TRBV6-6 with TRBJ2-4; D ambiguous. This CDR3 is 14 amino acids long. The germline V and J ends were trimmed by 5 bases and 0 bases, with 8 bases remaining between them. The V gene's germline CDR1 is MNHNY and CDR2 SVGAGI (reference sequence). The chain's CDR3 is CASSTQLAKNIQYF. The DNA of the CDR3 is TGTGCCAGCAGTACCCAGCTAGCCAAAAACATTCAGTACTTC.

CDR3 sequence (DNA): TGTGCCAGTAATGCCATACCGGGCCAACGGGCCAACTATGGCTACACCTTC. This codes for CASNAIPGQRANYGYTF. The J gene is TRBJ1-2, the V gene TRBV19; D is undetermined. The CDR3 consists of 17 residues. Trimming stripped 7 bases from V and 2 bases from J, with 23 bases between. Per germline, CDR1 LNHDA and CDR2 SQIVND (reference sequence).

The chain links TRBV10-1 to TRBJ2-5; 10 nucleotides agree with TRBD2. The CDR3 covers 16 residues. V lost 4 bases, J lost 3 bases, and 8 bases stayed unmatched. Germline-derived CDR1 and CDR2 are WNHNN and SYGVQD (reference sequence). The CDR3 DNA reads as TGCGCCAGCAGTGGTGGTAGCGGGGGGATTGAAGAGACCCAGTACTTC. Protein: CASSGGSGGIEETQYF.

The J gene is TRBJ2-7, the V gene TRBV2; 10 bases are a match to TRBD1. The CDR3 has 14 amino acids. The J segment lost 2 bases and the V segment lost 8 bases, leaving 6 bases of the junction unmatched. The germline gives CDR1 SNHLY, CDR2 FYNNEI. The CDR3 region is CASWGGTGAYEQYF. The CDR3 bases are TGTGCCAGCTGGGGCGGGACAGGGGCCTACGAGCAGTACTTC.

The gene calls are TRBV7-9 and TRBJ2-3; TRBD2 matches at 8 bases. Germline assignment: CDR1 SEHNR and CDR2 FQNEAQ (reference sequence). The CDR3 length is 18 residues. Losses at the gene ends were 4 bases for V and 2 bases for J; bases not matched to a gene: 14. CDR3 sequence: CASSSPPGAGGTTDTQYF. The CDR3 DNA is TGTGCCAGCAGCTCCCCCCCCGGCGCGGGGGGAACCACAGATACGCAGTATTTT.

The DNA for the CDR3 is TGCGCCAGCAGCCAACTCGGGACTAGCGGGGGGCAAGAGACCCAGTACTTC. Encoded protein: CASSQLGTSGGQETQYF. The chain recombines TRBV4-1 with TRBJ2-5; TRBD2 matches 15 bases. Germline V gene sequence: CDR1 MGHRA, CDR2 YSYEKL. V was pared by 2 bases and J by 2 bases, with 3 bases of the junction left unmatched. This CDR3 comprises 17 residues.

The chain couples TRBV6-6 to TRBJ1-2; possibly TRBD1 for D (6 bases). Trimming removed 3 bases at V and 4 bases at J, with 12 bases between. The CDR3 contains 14 residues. The germline CDR1 and CDR2 sequences are MNHNY and SVGAGI (reference sequence). CDR3 amino acids: CASSYVQGSYGYTF. The CDR3, as DNA: TGTGCCAGCAGTTATGTCCAGGGGAGCTATGGCTACACCTTC.